A selection of T cell receptor beta chains follows, all from one sample in a study of shared clonotypes between healthy human individuals. TCRdb's copy holds only in-frame clones and misses some; the assay was immunoSEQ multiplex PCR. The repertoire holds about 2 million clones, with over 85% as singletons. Sequencing was done on a sample of naive CD8+ T cells sorted from blood. These receptors all come from a man younger than 35 in good health. The CDR3 runs from the conserved cysteine through the conserved F or W. Clone size is given for some rows only: seen once, a few or many times, or a class if the clone is expanded.

v_call,clone_size,j_call,cdr3_aa
TRBV7-9,once,TRBJ2-3,CASSFGTDTQYF
TRBV7-2,NA,TRBJ1-6,CASSLDRAANSPLHF
TRBV4-1,NA,TRBJ2-1,CASSQDRYYNEQFF
TRBV4-1,NA,TRBJ2-7,CASSRQVLTDEQYF
TRBV4-1,NA,TRBJ2-7,CASSQESGSYYEQYF
TRBV27,few,TRBJ2-7,CASKQLGTGKTYEQYF
TRBV6-1,NA,TRBJ1-2,CASRGADYGYTF
TRBV6-6,once,TRBJ2-7,CASSYSRAVEQYF
TRBV2,NA,TRBJ2-7,CASSERGPYEQYF
TRBV21-1,NA,TRBJ2-7,CASSKGLSGRAGDEQYF
TRBV30,NA,TRBJ2-7,CAWSQQGYEQYF
TRBV10-3,NA,TRBJ2-3,CATLWADTQYF
TRBV4-1,NA,TRBJ2-5,CASSLTMAQETQYF
TRBV30,NA,TRBJ1-5,CAWSEGSGSNQPQHF
TRBV6-6,NA,TRBJ2-3,CASSPFSTDTQYF
TRBV5-4,NA,TRBJ2-2,CASSLGTGLNTGELFF
TRBV6-6,NA,TRBJ1-1,CASSPPGEPGAFF
TRBV9,NA,TRBJ2-7,CASSASGSPEYEQYF
TRBV4-1,NA,TRBJ1-2,CASSQVETGVHDYTF
TRBV2,NA,TRBJ1-2,CASSLIGQGAYGYTF
TRBV5-6,once,TRBJ2-3,CASSWGTVTQYF
TRBV11-2,NA,TRBJ2-1,CASSPPPQGADNEQFF
TRBV7-8,NA,TRBJ1-2,CASSFQGAGGYTF
TRBV5-6,NA,TRBJ2-7,CASSSGTTIEQYF